This TCR beta chain emerged from a study of blood T cell repertoires in COVID-19 (dated by TCRdb to about 2020). About the full investigation: Samples from collaborators originated in the United States, Italy and Spain and spanned both the acute and convalescent phases of COVID-19. The samples were drawn from the first 160 participants of the ongoing ImmuneRACE study and from over a thousand subjects provided by 6 global collaborators. The prospective study material was composed of cDNA or gDNA derived from T cells, B-cell-depleted T cells, or PBMCs. The repertoires were released in a freely available public database intended as a resource for research on the immune response to SARS-CoV-2. Where HLA class I and class II types were available, the types were taken from metadata supplied by the sample provider, not from assay-based typing. Deeply sampled blood TCRbeta repertoires from subjects exposed to, actively infected with, or recovered from COVID-19 were included in the dataset. Sample metadata almost always included a de-identified subject ID, COVID-19 status, age in years and sex. General conclusions and limits of the study: The quantity of clinical and demographic metadata differed by source and by participant and was supplied without curation.

As regards this clone: Its specific antigen is unknown. Base qualities are not at hand, and no much larger clone is one base apart.

The CDR3 has 18 amino acids, counting the end cysteine and phenylalanine. Just CDR3 DNA is preserved here, 54 bases in frame from base 1. Via the germline V gene (reference sequence), CDR1 is LGHDT and CDR2 YNNKEL. V is cut back by 1 base and J by 5 bases, with 16 bases in the junction unmatched. Collaborating institutions collected whole blood in K2EDTA tubes following their own protocols. For TCRbeta analysis, collaborators shipped samples as frozen whole blood, isolated PBMCs, or DNA extracted from either of those sample types. TCRbeta CDR3 regions were amplified from genomic DNA using the immunoSEQ Assay, a bias-controlled multiplex PCR. In the authors' own workflow: Within the assay, amplification of reference gene primers was used to estimate how many nucleated cells each sample contained. To quantify the absolute abundance of each unique TCRbeta CDR3 rearrangement, sequence reads were collapsed and filtered. For each sample, productive Simpson clonality was calculated as the square root of Simpson's diversity index over productive rearrangements. TCRdb carries this immuneACCESS record with in-frame sequences only. Its versions omit some clonotypes, under half of them owing to an unresolved V gene in the studies checked, with the rest unexplained. The V and J calls and the clone size are those of that table, but D and trimming were determined from the DNA. This sample holds roughly 100,000 clones; approximately 88% were observed only once. The ten largest account for roughly 3.5% of the sample.

The receptor was isolated from a woman in her 70s with acute or convalescent COVID-19. Here the chain combines TRBV3-1 (or the pseudogene TRBV3-2) and TRBJ2-5; 7 of the junction bases match TRBD2. Sequenced: peripheral blood. The nucleotide sequence reads as follows: TGTGCCAGCAGCCAAGGGGGCAGCGGGGCCCTCCGGGGGGAGACCCAGTACTTC. It encodes CASSQGGSGALRGETQYF.